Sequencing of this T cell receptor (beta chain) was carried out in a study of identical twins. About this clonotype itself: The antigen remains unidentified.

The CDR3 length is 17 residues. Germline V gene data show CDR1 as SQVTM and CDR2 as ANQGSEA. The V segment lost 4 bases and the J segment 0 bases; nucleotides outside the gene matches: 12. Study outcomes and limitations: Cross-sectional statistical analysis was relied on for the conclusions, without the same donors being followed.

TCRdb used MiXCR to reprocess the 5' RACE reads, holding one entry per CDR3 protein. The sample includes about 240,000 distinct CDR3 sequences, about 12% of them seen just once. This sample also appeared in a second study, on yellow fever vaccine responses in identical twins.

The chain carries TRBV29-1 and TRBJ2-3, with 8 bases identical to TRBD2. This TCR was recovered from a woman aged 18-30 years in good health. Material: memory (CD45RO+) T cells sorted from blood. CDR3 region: CSVVRGKLAASTDTQYF. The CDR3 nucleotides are TGCAGCGTTGTTAGGGGAAAACTAGCGGCTAGCACAGATACGCAGTATTTT.